What follows are 15 T cell receptor beta chains derived from one specimen sequenced in a study of post-analysis software for immune sequencing data. The study's findings and limits: Compared with controls, patients had more of about five TRBV segments, including TRBV5-6, TRBV5-1 and TRBV20-1.

TCR beta libraries were prepared from cDNA with unique molecular identifiers. TCRdb re-derived calls from the PCR reads in MiXCR, one entry per CDR3 protein. The table lists 350,000 to 500,000 distinct CDR3 sequences, approximately 37% of them singletons. Their specific antigens are unknown. Source material: blood. Source of these receptors: a girl aged 2-10 years with multiple sclerosis.

The rearrangement links TRBV12-3 or TRBV12-4 to TRBJ2-7, with D unresolved. The CDR3 has 14 amino acids. V lost 2 bases to trimming and J lost 0 bases, with 8 bases between them. The CDR3 region is CASSLQAYSYEQYF. Here the CDR3 DNA reads TGTGCCAGCAGTTTACAGGCCTACTCCTACGAGCAGTACTTC.

The chain combines TRBV20-1 with TRBJ1-4; 7 positions agree with TRBD1. The ends lost 0 bases at V and 7 bases at J; junction bases unmatched: 11. The CDR3 extends over 16 amino acids. Germline V gives CDR1 DFQATT, CDR2 SNEGSKA (reference sequence). This chain's CDR3 is CSARDERTQGGEKLFF. DNA for the CDR3: TGCAGTGCTAGAGATGAAAGGACCCAGGGGGGTGAAAAACTGTTTTTT.

The V and J genes are TRBV20-1 and TRBJ2-5, with TRBD1 matching 8 bases. V dropped 1 base and J dropped 5; count of bases not matched to a gene: 12. The germline gives CDR1 DFQATT, CDR2 SNEGSKA (reference sequence). The CDR3 is made up of 16 amino acids. The CDR3 DNA sequence: TGCAGTGCTAGAGTTCGAGGACAGGGAAGAAGGGAGACCCAGTACTTC. Residues: CSARVRGQGRRETQYF.

This clonotype was detected a few times. The V and J genes are TRBV7-6 and TRBJ2-7, with a weak D call TRBD1 (5 bases). The V end lost 1 base, the J end lost 2 bases, and 12 bases lay between the germline ends. There are 15 residues in the CDR3. Germline V lookup: CDR1 SGHVS, CDR2 FNYEAQ. The CDR3 is CASSLGQGDTYEQYF. CDR3 nucleotide sequence: TGTGCCAGCAGCTTAGGGCAGGGCGACACCTACGAGCAGTACTTC.

This clonotype was observed a few times. V gene TRBV5-1 combines with J gene TRBJ2-3; 10 bases align to TRBD2. The CDR3 is 15 residues long. The V gene end was trimmed by 2 bases and the J gene end by 4 bases; junction bases not matched to a gene: 4. In germline, CDR1 is SGHRS, CDR2 YFSETQ. CDR3 loop: CASSFLGLAADTQYF. CDR3 DNA: TGCGCCAGCAGCTTTTTAGGACTAGCGGCAGATACGCAGTATTTT.

This chain links TRBV7-2 with TRBJ1-1; 7 bases fit TRBD1. V trimming: 1 base; J trimming: 3 bases; junction bases outside the gene matches: 11. Germline V gene data show CDR1 as SGHTA and CDR2 as FQGNSA. The CDR3 is 17 residues long. The CDR3 region has the DNA TGTGCCAGCAGCTTAGACCCCCCTGGGCAGGGGGACACTGAAGCTTTCTTT. Translating it yields CASSLDPPGQGDTEAFF.

This clonotype has more than one count but fewer than ten. The chain carries TRBV5-1 and TRBJ2-3, with no clear D. This CDR3 has 15 residues. V lost 0 bases and J lost 0, with 8 bases in between. Germline V gene data show CDR1 as SGHRS and CDR2 as YFSETQ. CDR3 sequence (DNA): TGCGCCAGCAGCTTGGTGGTGGGAAGCACAGATACGCAGTATTTT. Amino acid sequence: CASSLVVGSTDTQYF.

The chain recombines TRBV6-6 with TRBJ2-4; D tentatively reads TRBD1 or TRBD2 (5 bases each). TRBJ2-7 matches the DNA end more closely, so the J call is doubtful. Germline V gene sequence: CDR1 MNHNY, CDR2 SVGAGI (reference sequence). The CDR3 has 15 residues. The CDR3 spells CASTKTDWGTYEQYF. DNA of the CDR3: TGTGCCAGCACCAAGACGGACTGGGGGACCTACGAGCAGTACTTC.

The chain couples TRBV3-1 to TRBJ1-1; D unclear. Trimming took 5 bases from V and 1 from J, leaving 8 bases between them. CDR1 is LGHDT, CDR2 YNNKEL, per germline (reference sequence). The CDR3 totals 13 residues. The CDR3 sequence is CASSTWGNTEAFF. The CDR3 DNA reads as TGTGCCAGCAGCACCTGGGGGAACACTGAAGCTTTCTTT.

This chain connects TRBV6-6 to TRBJ2-4, with TRBD1 as a possible D gene (5 bases). The CDR3 runs to 15 residues. The germline V gene has CDR1 MNHNY and CDR2 SVGAGI (reference sequence). Trimming left V 5 bases short and J 0 bases short, with 11 bases between. The CDR3 coding sequence is TGTGCCAGCAGTGAGACAGCACTAGCCAAAAACATTCAGTACTTC. This translates into CASSETALAKNIQYF.

The table lists this clonotype with a few counts. The chain is built from TRBV12-3 or TRBV12-4 and TRBJ1-2; TRBD1 matches at 7 bases. J gave up 4 bases and V 7 bases, and 21 bases lay outside the gene matches. CDR3 length equals 18 residues. CDR3 coding DNA: TGTGCCAGCACCAGATCTAGGGACAGAAGACCGGACCGCTATGGCTACACCTTC. Translated: CASTRSRDRRPDRYGYTF.

This clonotype was recorded only once. The chain is built from TRBV7-2 and TRBJ2-1; no clear D gene. The CDR3 totals 14 residues. Germline values: CDR1 SGHTA, CDR2 FQGNSA. V gave up 1 base and J gave up 4 bases, with 8 bases separating them. For the CDR3, the DNA is TGTGCCAGCAGCTTAGAAAACCATTACAATGAGCAGTTCTTC. This sequence encodes CASSLENHYNEQFF.

The chain couples TRBV7-2 to TRBJ2-3, with no clear D. The germline V gene encodes CDR1 SGHTA and CDR2 FQGNSA. This CDR3 region has 14 residues. The ends were cut back, 6 bases at V and 2 bases at J, with 12 bases in the middle. The DNA for the CDR3 is TGTGCCAGCAGTCTCCGGATCCACACAGATACGCAGTATTTT. The encoded protein is CASSLRIHTDTQYF.

There are a few counts of this clonotype. The V call is TRBV5-1, the J call TRBJ2-1; 11 bases are shared with TRBD2. The J segment lost 0 bases and the V segment lost 0 bases, leaving 14 bases of the junction unmatched. This CDR3 is built from 21 residues. Germline lookup yields CDR1 SGHRS and CDR2 YFSETQ. Here the CDR3 DNA reads TGCGCCAGCAGCTTGGCACCCGGGACTAGCGGCAAACCAATCTCCTACAATGAGCAGTTCTTC. Translated, it gives CASSLAPGTSGKPISYNEQFF.

V and J are TRBV28 and TRBJ2-5; D unresolved. V was cut by 3 bases and J by 5 bases, with 13 bases left in between. Germline V gene sequence: CDR1 MDHEN, CDR2 SYDVKM. The CDR3 loop spans 14 amino acids. CDR3 amino acids: CASSFGQGDETQYF. The CDR3 DNA is TGTGCCAGCAGTTTTGGGCAAGGCGACGAGACCCAGTACTTC.